Following are 23 T cell receptor beta chains from one sample sequenced in a study of T cell responses to AZD1222 COVID-19 vaccine. Generated by immunoSEQ multiplex PCR, the TCRdb table keeps only in-frame clones and is missing some. The sample has approximately 150,000 clones, around 92% seen once; the top ten hold around 0.9%. Source: peripheral blood, taken on day 0 of AZD1222 vaccination. Receptors originate from an adult in good health.

V is TRBV18 and J is TRBJ1-6; tentative D call: TRBD1 (6 bases). The germline V gene has CDR1 KGHSH and CDR2 LQKENI. This CDR3 spans 15 amino acids. Trimming took 1 base from V and 7 from J, leaving 11 bases between them. The CDR3 loop reads CASSPRTGTNSPLHF. In DNA form, the CDR3 reads TGTGCCAGCTCACCACGCACAGGGACCAATTCACCCCTCCACTTT.

The chain joins TRBV5-1 to TRBJ1-2, with D perhaps matching TRBD1 (5 bases). The CDR3 is 17 amino acids. Trimming removed 0 bases from V and 3 bases from J, with 18 bases in between. Germline CDR1 reads SGHRS; CDR2 reads YFSETQ. The DNA for the CDR3 is TGCGCCAGCAGCTTGGCCCATAGGGACTCGACCTACTATGGCTACACCTTC. Translated: CASSLAHRDSTYYGYTF.

The rearrangement joins TRBV11-1 to TRBJ1-1; D is ambiguous. The CDR3 is 14 residues long. The V end lost 7 bases, the J end lost 2 bases, and 14 bases lay between the germline ends. Per the germline V gene, CDR1 is SGHAT and CDR2 is FQDESV (reference sequence). The CDR3 DNA reads as TGTGCCAGCACCTACACCGGACTAAACACTGAAGCTTTCTTT. This sequence encodes CASTYTGLNTEAFF.

This chain uses TRBV5-1 with TRBJ2-7; D perhaps matches TRBD1 (7 bases). In germline, CDR1 is SGHRS, CDR2 YFSETQ. The ends were cut back, 3 bases at V and 3 bases at J, with 16 bases in the middle. This CDR3 contains 15 residues. The CDR3 here is CASSSRRGTDYEQYF. CDR3 nucleotide sequence: TGCGCCAGCAGCTCCCGCCGGGGGACAGACTACGAGCAGTACTTC.

This clone was recorded only once. The chain recombines TRBV25-1 with TRBJ2-5; D tentatively reads TRBD1 or TRBD2 (7 bases each). The CDR3 contains 17 residues. V was pared by 2 bases and J by 5 bases, with 21 bases between. Germline CDR1 is MGHDK and CDR2 is SYGVNS. DNA for the CDR3: TGTGCCAGCAGTGAAGGGGCAGGGGGGGCTGCTTTGGAGACCCAGTACTTC. Protein product: CASSEGAGGAALETQYF.

This clone was seen once. The chain is built from TRBV7-2 and TRBJ2-5, with 8 bases that match TRBD2. CDR3 size: 14 residues. Germline values: CDR1 SGHTA, CDR2 FQGNSA. Germline trimming cut 3 bases from V and 6 bases from J; bases unmatched to any gene: 6. Here the CDR3 reads CASSFNGGAKTQYF. In nucleotides, the CDR3 is TGTGCCAGCAGCTTCAACGGGGGGGCGAAGACCCAGTACTTC.

The chain is built from TRBV20-1 and TRBJ2-5; D call uncertain. V gave up 1 base and J gave up 5 bases, with 5 bases separating them. This CDR3 contains 11 residues. Germline CDR1 DFQATT, CDR2 SNEGSKA (reference sequence). The CDR3 protein is CSARGVETQYF. As DNA, the CDR3 is TGCAGTGCTAGAGGTGTGGAGACCCAGTACTTC.

The chain has TRBV27 and TRBJ2-2, with D unresolved. The CDR3 totals 14 residues. Germline CDR1 is MNHEY and CDR2 is SMNVEV (reference sequence). Trimming removed 5 bases from V and 5 bases from J, with 12 bases in between. The CDR3, as DNA: TGTGCCAGCAGTCTAAAGACCGGAACCGGGGAGCTGTTTTTT. Protein product: CASSLKTGTGELFF.

The chain carries TRBV12-3 or TRBV12-4 and TRBJ1-5; D is uncertain. The germline V and J ends were trimmed by 5 bases and 9 bases, with 8 bases remaining between them. CDR3 length: 11 residues. CDR3 amino acids: CASSALGPQHF. The CDR3 nucleotides are TGTGCCAGCAGTGCTCTCGGGCCCCAGCATTTT.

This chain connects TRBV2 to TRBJ2-1, with a possible D match to TRBD2 (5 bases). This CDR3 has 15 residues. Germline lookup yields CDR1 SNHLY and CDR2 FYNNEI. V was cut by 5 bases and J by 8 bases, with 19 bases left in between. CDR3 residues: CASSSYGVSGYEQFF. The CDR3 DNA is TGTGCCAGCAGTTCCTACGGGGTTAGTGGGTATGAGCAGTTCTTC.

V gene TRBV24-1 combines with J gene TRBJ2-1, with D perhaps TRBD1 (5 bases). Per the germline V gene, CDR1 is KGHDR and CDR2 is SFDVKD. V was cut by 4 bases and J by 2 bases, with 8 bases left in between. The CDR3 is 14 residues long. Here the CDR3 reads CATSETGAYNEQFF. Here the CDR3 DNA reads TGTGCCACCAGTGAAACAGGAGCCTACAATGAGCAGTTCTTC.

Only one count was recorded for this clone. This chain connects TRBV5-4 to TRBJ2-5; D uncertain. Germline values: CDR1 SGHNT, CDR2 YYREEE (reference sequence). This CDR3 has 14 amino acids. The V end lost 4 bases, the J end lost 4 bases, and 14 bases lay between the germline ends. CDR3 loop: CASSQAIGRETQYF. The CDR3 DNA follows: TGTGCCAGCAGCCAGGCTATAGGCAGAGAGACCCAGTACTTC.

There are a few counts of this clone. The chain links TRBV7-9 to TRBJ2-1, with D perhaps given as TRBD1 or TRBD2 (5 bases each). Deletions cut 3 bases from V and 2 bases from J, with 11 bases between. This CDR3 is built from 15 residues. CDR1 is SEHNR, CDR2 FQNEAQ, per germline (reference sequence). This CDR3 reads CASSLGQGPYNEQFF. Here the CDR3 DNA reads TGTGCCAGCAGCTTGGGCCAGGGACCCTACAATGAGCAGTTCTTC.

The chain uses TRBV9 and TRBJ2-2; 8 bases line up with TRBD1. Germline values: CDR1 SGDLS, CDR2 YYNGEE. V lost 0 bases, J lost 2 bases, and 6 bases stayed unmatched. There are 17 residues in the CDR3. CDR3: CASSVVGAGGNTGELFF. In DNA, the CDR3 is TGTGCCAGCAGCGTAGTGGGGGCAGGGGGCAACACCGGGGAGCTGTTTTTT.

In its sample, this clone was seen once. V is TRBV6-6 and J is TRBJ2-3; TRBD2 matches 10 bases. Germline V gene data show CDR1 as MNHNY and CDR2 as SVGAGI (reference sequence). V gave up 6 bases and J gave up 5 bases; unmatched junction bases: 11. The CDR3 loop spans 16 amino acids. CDR3: CASSPAGGPSRDTQYF. CDR3 bases: TGTGCCAGCAGCCCAGCGGGGGGGCCCTCACGAGATACGCAGTATTTT.

The CDR3 loop reads CASSSDRGANYGYTF. The CDR3 DNA reads as TGCGCCAGCAGCTCTGACAGGGGAGCTAACTATGGCTACACCTTC. The gene calls are TRBV5-1 and TRBJ1-2; 8 bases match TRBD1. Germline V gives CDR1 SGHRS, CDR2 YFSETQ. The junction had 4 bases not matched to a gene; V was cut back by 3 bases and J by 0 bases. The CDR3 consists of 15 residues. The complete variable domain, with remaining parts taken from reference TRBV5-1 and TRBJ1-2, reads KAGVTQTPRYLIKTRGQQVTLSCSPISGHRSVSWYQQTPGQGLQFLFEYFSETQRNKGNFPGRFSGRQFSNSRSEMNVSTLELGDSALYLCASSSDRGANYGYTFGSGTRLTVV.

Here the CDR3 reads CASSVASSGANVLTF. In DNA, the CDR3 is TGTGCCAGCAGCGTAGCAAGCTCTGGGGCCAACGTCCTGACTTTC. The chain has TRBV9 and TRBJ2-6; D unresolved. Germline CDR1 and CDR2: SGDLS and YYNGEE. The CDR3 has 15 amino acids. V gave up 0 bases and J gave up 0 bases, with 4 bases separating them. Combining the CDR3 with reference TRBV9 and TRBJ2-6 gives the whole variable domain DSGVTQTPKHLITATGQRVTLRCSPRSGDLSVYWYQQSLDQGLQFLIQYYNGEERAKGNILERFSAQQFPDLHSELNLSSLELGDSALYFCASSVASSGANVLTFGAGSRLTVL.

The V call is TRBV5-4, the J call TRBJ2-3, with D maybe TRBD1 (6 bases). V lost 4 bases and J 2 bases, leaving 8 bases between the germline ends. There are 13 residues in the CDR3. The V gene's germline CDR1 is SGHNT and CDR2 YYREEE (reference sequence). CDR3 in amino acids: CASSGQHTDTQYF. CDR3 in DNA: TGTGCCAGCAGCGGACAGCACACAGATACGCAGTATTTT.

The chain recombines TRBV4-3 with TRBJ2-5; D is undetermined. Trimming removed 1 base from V and 0 bases from J, with 9 bases in between. This CDR3 comprises 15 residues. Germline V gene data show CDR1 as LGHNA and CDR2 as YSLEER. CDR3 in DNA: TGCGCCAGCAGCCAAGGATTAGGCTACCAAGAGACCCAGTACTTC. Translating it yields CASSQGLGYQETQYF.

V usage is TRBV7-2 and J usage is TRBJ2-1; 7 bases are shared with TRBD1. Trimming at V came to 2 bases and at J to 3 bases, leaving 4 bases not matched to a gene. The CDR3 has 15 residues. Germline CDR1 and CDR2: SGHTA and FQGNSA. As DNA, the CDR3 is TGTGCCAGCAGCTTATTGGGACAGTTCTACAATGAGCAGTTCTTC. Translated, it gives CASSLLGQFYNEQFF.

V gene TRBV4-1 combines with J gene TRBJ1-2, with D unresolved. The CDR3 loop spans 15 amino acids. Germline V gives CDR1 MGHRA, CDR2 YSYEKL. The germline V and J ends were trimmed by 0 bases and 5 bases, with 13 bases remaining between them. In DNA, the CDR3 is TGCGCCAGCAGCCAAGATGGTTCTGATACTTATGGCTACACCTTC. This translates into CASSQDGSDTYGYTF.

This sequence joins TRBV5-6 and TRBJ2-7; no clear D. The germline gives CDR1 SGHDT, CDR2 YYEEEE. This CDR3 is built from 15 residues. The V and J ends lost 3 bases and 5 bases respectively, with 18 bases between them. The CDR3 DNA follows: TGTGCCAGCAGCTACTCCTTGAGGTATCGCCACGAGCAGTACTTC. Its translation: CASSYSLRYRHEQYF. The whole variable domain, filled in from reference TRBV5-6 and TRBJ2-7, reads DAGVTQSPTHLIKTRGQQVTLRCSPKSGHDTVSWYQQALGQGPQFIFQYYEEEERQRGNFPDRFSGHQFPNYSSELNVNALLLGDSALYLCASSYSLRYRHEQYFGPGTRLTVT.

CDR3 coding DNA: TGTGCCAGCAGCTTTAGGTGGGGGGACTCTAAACGGTACGAGCAGTACTTC. Translated, it gives CASSFRWGDSKRYEQYF. The chain carries TRBV11-2 and TRBJ2-7; weak D call: TRBD2 (6 bases). The CDR3 loop spans 17 amino acids. CDR1 SGHAT and CDR2 FQNNGV come from the germline V gene. Trimming shortened V by 3 bases and J by 4 bases, and 22 bases separated the two germline ends.